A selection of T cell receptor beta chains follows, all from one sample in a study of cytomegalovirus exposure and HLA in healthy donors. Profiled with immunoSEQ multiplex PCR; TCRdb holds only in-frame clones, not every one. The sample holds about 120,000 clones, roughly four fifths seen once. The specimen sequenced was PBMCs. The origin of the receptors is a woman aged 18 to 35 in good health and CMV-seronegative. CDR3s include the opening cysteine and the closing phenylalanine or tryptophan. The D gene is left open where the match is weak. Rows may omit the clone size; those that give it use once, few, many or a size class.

CDR3 DNA: TGTGCCAGCAAACTACAGGGGAACTATGGCTACACCTTC
CDR3 protein: CASKLQGNYGYTF
J gene: TRBJ1-2
V gene: TRBV27
D gene: TRBD1
clone size: -

CDR3 DNA: TGTGCCAGCCGAACCCCCGGGGAAAGGAGTGAAAAACTGTTTTTT
CDR3 protein: CASRTPGERSEKLFF
J gene: TRBJ1-4
V gene: TRBV14
D gene: -
clone size: -

CDR3 DNA: TGTGCCAGCAGTGTTGCGCGTCAGCCCCAGCATTTT
CDR3 protein: CASSVARQPQHF
J gene: TRBJ1-5
V gene: TRBV5-6
D gene: -
clone size: -

CDR3 DNA: TGTGCCAGCAGCGAAGGAACCGGGACTACGTACAATGAGCAGTTCTTC
CDR3 protein: CASSEGTGTTYNEQFF
J gene: TRBJ2-1
V gene: TRBV7-6
D gene: TRBD2
clone size: -

CDR3 DNA: TGCGCCAGCAGCTTGGCAACGGGGTTGGAGAACTATGGCTACACCTTC
CDR3 protein: CASSLATGLENYGYTF
J gene: TRBJ1-2
V gene: TRBV5-1
D gene: -
clone size: -

CDR3 DNA: TGTGCCAGTAGTATAGTGACAGGGAGAGATACGCAGTATTTT
CDR3 protein: CASSIVTGRDTQYF
J gene: TRBJ2-3
V gene: TRBV19
D gene: TRBD1
clone size: -

CDR3 DNA: TGTGCCATCGGGAGTGAGCAGTTCTTC
CDR3 protein: CAIGSEQFF
J gene: TRBJ2-1
V gene: TRBV10-3
D gene: -
clone size: -

CDR3 DNA: TGTGCCAGCACTACAGGGGGGATCTCGAATGAGCAGTTCTTC
CDR3 protein: CASTTGGISNEQFF
J gene: TRBJ2-1
V gene: TRBV6-1
D gene: TRBD1
clone size: -

CDR3 DNA: TGTGCCAGCAGTGCAGGGATGGATGGCTACACCTTC
CDR3 protein: CASSAGMDGYTF
J gene: TRBJ1-2
V gene: TRBV6-1
D gene: -
clone size: -

CDR3 DNA: TGCGCCAGCAGCTTGGAATATAACTATGGCTACACCTTC
CDR3 protein: CASSLEYNYGYTF
J gene: TRBJ1-2
V gene: TRBV5-1
D gene: -
clone size: -

CDR3 DNA: TGTGCCAGTAGTAGAAACAGGGTGGATAACTATGGCTACACCTTC
CDR3 protein: CASSRNRVDNYGYTF
J gene: TRBJ1-2
V gene: TRBV19
D gene: -
clone size: -

CDR3 DNA: TGTGCCAGTAGTATCGTTGCGGGGGGGGACCACTATGGCTACACCTTC
CDR3 protein: CASSIVAGGDHYGYTF
J gene: TRBJ1-2
V gene: TRBV19
D gene: -
clone size: -

CDR3 DNA: TGTGCCAGCAAGTACAGGGGGGTAGAGGAAGAAGCTTTCTTT
CDR3 protein: CASKYRGVEEEAFF
J gene: TRBJ1-1
V gene: TRBV6-4
D gene: TRBD1
clone size: -

CDR3 DNA: TGTGCCAGCAGACTAGCGGGGGGTCCGGATACGCAGTATTTT
CDR3 protein: CASRLAGGPDTQYF
J gene: TRBJ2-3
V gene: TRBV7-8
D gene: TRBD2
clone size: -

CDR3 DNA: TGTGCCAGCAGCTTAGGCCCTTCCTTCGGGGGGCAAGGTCAGCCCCAGCATTTT
CDR3 protein: CASSLGPSFGGQGQPQHF
J gene: TRBJ1-5
V gene: TRBV7-9
D gene: -
clone size: -

CDR3 DNA: TGTGCCAGCAGCTTGAGGCGGAGGAACACTGAAGCTTTCTTT
CDR3 protein: CASSLRRRNTEAFF
J gene: TRBJ1-1
V gene: TRBV5-8
D gene: -
clone size: -

CDR3 DNA: TGTGCTAGTGGTTTATATCGACAGGGCGCCAAGGAGGGCAATCAGCCCCAGCATTTT
CDR3 protein: CASGLYRQGAKEGNQPQHF
J gene: TRBJ1-5
V gene: TRBV12-5
D gene: TRBD1
clone size: -

CDR3 DNA: TGTGCCAGCAGTTCCCCCGGGACAGGGAACTATGGCTACACCTTC
CDR3 protein: CASSSPGTGNYGYTF
J gene: TRBJ1-2
V gene: TRBV6-1
D gene: TRBD1
clone size: -

CDR3 DNA: TGTGCCAGCAGCGGGCAGGGGGGCAATCAGCCCCAGCATTTT
CDR3 protein: CASSGQGGNQPQHF
J gene: TRBJ1-5
V gene: TRBV5-6
D gene: TRBD1
clone size: -

CDR3 DNA: TGTGCCAGCAGAGACAGGGGAAACTATGGCTACACCTTC
CDR3 protein: CASRDRGNYGYTF
J gene: TRBJ1-2
V gene: TRBV6-5
D gene: TRBD1
clone size: -

CDR3 DNA: TGCGCCAGCAGTCCTACCGGGACAGCGACCTACGAGCAGTACTTC
CDR3 protein: CASSPTGTATYEQYF
J gene: TRBJ2-7
V gene: TRBV4-3
D gene: TRBD1
clone size: -

CDR3 DNA: TGTGCCAGCAGCCAGGCGCGGGGGACTAGCGGCTACAATGAGCAGTTCTTC
CDR3 protein: CASSQARGTSGYNEQFF
J gene: TRBJ2-1
V gene: TRBV4-2
D gene: TRBD2
clone size: -

CDR3 DNA: TGTGCCAGCAGCCCCCCCCCGGGACAGGTCCTAAGGGAAGAAAAACTGTTTTTT
CDR3 protein: CASSPPPGQVLREEKLFF
J gene: TRBJ1-4
V gene: TRBV5-6
D gene: TRBD1
clone size: -

CDR3 DNA: TGTGCCAGCAGTGAAGGGGGGGGACAGGGACACATTCAGTACTTC
CDR3 protein: CASSEGGGQGHIQYF
J gene: TRBJ2-4
V gene: TRBV6-1
D gene: TRBD1
clone size: -

CDR3 DNA: TGTGCCAGCAGTTATAAGGCAGGCGGCAATCAGCCCCAGCATTTT
CDR3 protein: CASSYKAGGNQPQHF
J gene: TRBJ1-5
V gene: TRBV6-5
D gene: -
clone size: -

CDR3 DNA: TGCGCCAGCAGCCTGGGACAGGAGCTCTACGAGCAGTACTTC
CDR3 protein: CASSLGQELYEQYF
J gene: TRBJ2-7
V gene: TRBV4-1
D gene: TRBD1
clone size: -

CDR3 DNA: TGTGCCAGCAGTATAGCGACAGGGTATGGCTACACCTTC
CDR3 protein: CASSIATGYGYTF
J gene: TRBJ1-2
V gene: TRBV7-9
D gene: TRBD1
clone size: -

CDR3 DNA: TGTGCCAGCAGTTCCCGGACAGGGCTTAGGGGCTACACCTTC
CDR3 protein: CASSSRTGLRGYTF
J gene: TRBJ1-2
V gene: TRBV27
D gene: TRBD1
clone size: -

CDR3 DNA: TGTGCCAGCAGCCGACCAGCGAGCGGCTCCTACGAGCAGTACTTC
CDR3 protein: CASSRPASGSYEQYF
J gene: TRBJ2-7
V gene: TRBV11-2
D gene: -
clone size: -

CDR3 DNA: TGTGCCAGCAGCTTAGAATTCGTGAACCACTCCAAAGAGGAAGACTATGGCTACACCTTC
CDR3 protein: CASSLEFVNHSKEEDYGYTF
J gene: TRBJ1-2
V gene: TRBV11-2
D gene: -
clone size: -

CDR3 DNA: TGTGCCAGCAGTGTGCTAGCGGGAGAACTTAGTTTCAAATACAATGAGCAGTTCTTC
CDR3 protein: CASSVLAGELSFKYNEQFF
J gene: TRBJ2-1
V gene: TRBV2
D gene: TRBD2
clone size: once

CDR3 DNA: TGTGCCAGCTCACCTTTGTCCGGACTCCTGAACACTGAAGCTTTCTTT
CDR3 protein: CASSPLSGLLNTEAFF
J gene: TRBJ1-1
V gene: TRBV18
D gene: -
clone size: -

CDR3 DNA: TGTGCCAGCAGCCTACTAGCGGGGGGAACCTACAATGAGCAGTTCTTC
CDR3 protein: CASSLLAGGTYNEQFF
J gene: TRBJ2-1
V gene: TRBV5-6
D gene: TRBD2
clone size: -

CDR3 DNA: TGTGCCAGCAGTCCACCGAACAGTTCCCCTGGCTACACCTTC
CDR3 protein: CASSPPNSSPGYTF
J gene: TRBJ1-2
V gene: TRBV5-4
D gene: -
clone size: -

CDR3 DNA: TGCAGCGTTGAATTCGACAGACAAGAGACCCAGTACTTC
CDR3 protein: CSVEFDRQETQYF
J gene: TRBJ2-5
V gene: TRBV29-1
D gene: -
clone size: -

CDR3 DNA: TGCGCCAGCAGCCCCGGAGGGATAAATGGCTACACCTTC
CDR3 protein: CASSPGGINGYTF
J gene: TRBJ1-2
V gene: TRBV10-1
D gene: -
clone size: -

CDR3 DNA: TGTGCCAGTTCGCCTTTGGAGGGAGCTAATGAAAAACTGTTTTTT
CDR3 protein: CASSPLEGANEKLFF
J gene: TRBJ1-4
V gene: TRBV19
D gene: -
clone size: -

CDR3 DNA: TGTGCCAGTTCTTGGGGCGCAGATACGCAGTATTTT
CDR3 protein: CASSWGADTQYF
J gene: TRBJ2-3
V gene: TRBV2
D gene: -
clone size: -

CDR3 DNA: TGTGCCAGCAGAGGGCAAGGTAGGGGGCTACAGCCCCAGCATTTT
CDR3 protein: CASRGQGRGLQPQHF
J gene: TRBJ1-5
V gene: TRBV27
D gene: TRBD1
clone size: once

CDR3 DNA: TGTGCCATCAGGGACACCTTGAACACTGAAGCTTTCTTT
CDR3 protein: CAIRDTLNTEAFF
J gene: TRBJ1-1
V gene: TRBV10-3
D gene: -
clone size: -

CDR3 DNA: TGCGCCAGCAGCCCAACAGGATACAATGAGCAGTTCTTC
CDR3 protein: CASSPTGYNEQFF
J gene: TRBJ2-1
V gene: TRBV5-1
D gene: -
clone size: once

CDR3 DNA: TGTGCCAGCAGTGAATTAACACCGAACACTGAAGCTTTCTTT
CDR3 protein: CASSELTPNTEAFF
J gene: TRBJ1-1
V gene: TRBV25-1
D gene: -
clone size: medium-sized

CDR3 DNA: TGTGCCAGCAGGAACGATCGACTAGCCAAAAACATTCAGTACTTC
CDR3 protein: CASRNDRLAKNIQYF
J gene: TRBJ2-4
V gene: TRBV6-1
D gene: -
clone size: -

CDR3 DNA: TGTGCCAGCAGTTTGGGCGGGGCTTCCTACAATGAGCAGTTCTTC
CDR3 protein: CASSLGGASYNEQFF
J gene: TRBJ2-1
V gene: TRBV6-5
D gene: -
clone size: -

CDR3 DNA: TGTGCCAGCAGTGAAGCGCTTCGGGGAGGGACCTACGAGCAGTACTTC
CDR3 protein: CASSEALRGGTYEQYF
J gene: TRBJ2-7
V gene: TRBV6-1
D gene: TRBD2
clone size: -

CDR3 DNA: TGTGCCAGCAGGAAACAGGGGGGGCCGAAGGACACCGGGGAGCTGTTTTTT
CDR3 protein: CASRKQGGPKDTGELFF
J gene: TRBJ2-2
V gene: TRBV25-1
D gene: -
clone size: -

CDR3 DNA: TGTGCCAGCAGGCGGGGGGGTTATGAGACCCAGTACTTC
CDR3 protein: CASRRGGYETQYF
J gene: TRBJ2-5
V gene: TRBV6-1
D gene: TRBD2
clone size: -

CDR3 DNA: TGCGCCAGCAGCTTGGGTGGGGGAGGGCCGAATACGCAGTATTTT
CDR3 protein: CASSLGGGGPNTQYF
J gene: TRBJ2-3
V gene: TRBV5-1
D gene: TRBD2
clone size: once

CDR3 DNA: TGCAGTGCTAGTCCCCCGGGCTTT
CDR3 protein: CSASPPGF
J gene: TRBJ1-1
V gene: TRBV20-1
D gene: -
clone size: -

CDR3 DNA: TGTGCCAGCAGCTTGGGGACAGGGGGAGAGCAGTACTTC
CDR3 protein: CASSLGTGGEQYF
J gene: TRBJ2-7
V gene: TRBV5-6
D gene: TRBD1
clone size: -

CDR3 DNA: TGTGCCAGCAGAATTAGGAGTATGGGGGCTTCTCATGAAGCTTTCTTT
CDR3 protein: CASRIRSMGASHEAFF
J gene: TRBJ1-1
V gene: TRBV7-2
D gene: -
clone size: -

CDR3 DNA: TGCGCCAGCAGCTTGGACCCGGGGTCCGATGAGCAGTTCTTC
CDR3 protein: CASSLDPGSDEQFF
J gene: TRBJ2-1
V gene: TRBV5-1
D gene: -
clone size: -

CDR3 DNA: TGTGCCAGCAGTTACTCGGGAGGACAAGAGACCCAGTACTTC
CDR3 protein: CASSYSGGQETQYF
J gene: TRBJ2-5
V gene: TRBV6-5
D gene: -
clone size: -